These 10 T cell receptor beta chains came from one sample sequenced in a study of blood T cell repertoires in COVID-19. Profiled with immunoSEQ multiplex PCR; TCRdb holds only in-frame clones, not every one. The data contain roughly 230,000 clones, nearly 90% of them singletons. Sequenced material: peripheral blood. These receptors originate from a human donor in a cohort sampled during active COVID-19.

This chain joins TRBV10-3 and TRBJ1-1; D possibly corresponds to TRBD1 (6 bases). With 2 bases removed from V and 5 bases from J, the gap between germline ends came to 6 bases. CDR1 is ENHRY and CDR2 is SYGVKD in the germline V gene. There are 12 residues in the CDR3. The CDR3 region is CAISERGTEAFF. For the CDR3, the DNA is TGTGCCATCAGTGAGAGGGGGACTGAAGCTTTCTTT.

This clone has only a few counts. The chain employs TRBV7-2 and TRBJ1-6; 7 nucleotides align to TRBD1. This CDR3 contains 16 residues. In germline, CDR1 is SGHTA, CDR2 FQGNSA. The J segment lost 3 bases and the V segment lost 1 base, leaving 3 bases of the junction unmatched. CDR3: CASSLGPGGYNSPLHF. The CDR3 DNA is TGTGCCAGCAGCTTAGGGCCAGGGGGCTATAATTCACCCCTCCACTTT.

V gene TRBV4-3 combines with J gene TRBJ2-5, with D possibly being TRBD2 (5 bases). Germline CDR1 and CDR2: LGHNA and YSLEER. V was shortened by 0 bases and J by 7 bases, with 15 bases between the two germline ends. CDR3 length: 15 residues. The CDR3 sequence: CASSQDPRDWGTQYF. CDR3 DNA: TGCGCCAGCAGCCAAGACCCCCGGGATTGGGGGACCCAGTACTTC.

This rearrangement joins TRBV12-5 to TRBJ1-5; TRBD1 is a possible D gene (6 bases). The CDR3 is made up of 17 amino acids. Germline V gene sequence: CDR1 LGHNT, CDR2 FRNRAP. V dropped 1 base and J dropped 2 bases, with 15 bases sitting between them. CDR3 DNA sequence: TGTGCTAGTGGTTTGGCCCCCGGGACAAGGGGCAATCAGCCCCAGCATTTT. This translates into CASGLAPGTRGNQPQHF.

The gene calls are TRBV7-2 and TRBJ2-7; TRBD1 agrees at 7 bases. V trimming: 3 bases; J trimming: 4 bases; junction bases outside the gene matches: 3. The CDR3 spans 13 residues. Germline V gene sequence: CDR1 SGHTA, CDR2 FQGNSA. The CDR3 loop is CASSFYRGYEQYF. Written as DNA, the CDR3 is TGTGCCAGCAGCTTCTACAGGGGATACGAGCAGTACTTC.

The rearrangement uses TRBV5-1 and TRBJ2-6; D may be TRBD1 (5 bases). Germline-derived CDR1 and CDR2 are SGHRS and YFSETQ. Trimming pared 5 bases from V and 0 bases from J, leaving 12 bases between. The CDR3 length is 16 residues. CDR3: CASRQEIISGANVLTF. In DNA, the CDR3 is TGCGCCAGCAGACAGGAGATTATCTCTGGGGCCAACGTCCTGACTTTC.

The rearrangement uses TRBV5-4 and TRBJ2-2, with D maybe TRBD2 (5 bases). Between the trimmed V and J ends, which lost 0 bases and 1 base, there was a span of 10 bases. Germline CDR1 reads SGHNT; CDR2 reads YYREEE (reference sequence). The CDR3 contains 16 residues. The CDR3 bases are TGTGCCAGCAGCTTGGGGACTGCGGGGAACACCGGGGAGCTGTTTTTT. The encoded protein is CASSLGTAGNTGELFF.

The gene calls are TRBV5-4 and TRBJ2-7, with 7 positions matching TRBD1. The CDR3 has 13 residues. CDR1 is SGHNT and CDR2 is YYREEE in the germline V gene (reference sequence). The trim removed 3 bases at V and 5 bases at J, leaving 5 bases unmatched. CDR3 nucleotide sequence: TGTGCCAGCAGCTCAGACAGGGAGAACGAGCAGTACTTC. It codes for CASSSDRENEQYF.

The chain combines TRBV19 with TRBJ1-2; 8 nucleotides align to TRBD1. Trimming cost V 11 bases and J 4 bases; bases outside gene matches: 6. CDR1 and CDR2 (germline): LNHDA, SQIVND (reference sequence). CDR3 length equals 12 residues. As DNA, the CDR3 is TGTGCCGAGGGGACAGGTCCCTATGGCTACACCTTC. It translates to CAEGTGPYGYTF.

This clone showed up just a few times. The gene calls are TRBV27 and TRBJ1-2, with 11 bases aligning to TRBD1. The length of the CDR3 is 18 residues. Trimming took 5 bases from V and 1 from J; bases not matched to a gene: 12. Germline CDR1 MNHEY, CDR2 SMNVEV (reference sequence). The CDR3 here is CASSPRLWTGGDNYGYTF. CDR3 coding DNA: TGTGCCAGCAGTCCCCGTCTATGGACAGGGGGCGATAACTATGGCTACACCTTC.